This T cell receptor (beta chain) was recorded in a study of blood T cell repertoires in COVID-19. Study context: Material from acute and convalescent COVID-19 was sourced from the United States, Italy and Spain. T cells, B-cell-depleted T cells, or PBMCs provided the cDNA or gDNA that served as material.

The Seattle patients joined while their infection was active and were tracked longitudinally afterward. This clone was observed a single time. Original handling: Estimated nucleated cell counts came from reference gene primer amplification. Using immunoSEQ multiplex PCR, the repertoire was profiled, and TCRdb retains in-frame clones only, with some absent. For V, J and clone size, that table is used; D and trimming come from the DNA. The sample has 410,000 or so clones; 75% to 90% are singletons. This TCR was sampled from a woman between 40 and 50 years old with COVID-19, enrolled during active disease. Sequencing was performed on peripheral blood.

The CDR3 DNA reads TGTGCCTGGAGTACGCACACCTACGAGCAGTACTTC. Residues: CAWSTHTYEQYF. This chain connects TRBV30 to TRBJ2-7; no definite D call. From germline, CDR1 is GTSNPN and CDR2 SVGIG (reference sequence). Deletions cut 2 bases from V and 2 bases from J, with 7 bases between. The CDR3 extends over 12 amino acids. Full variable domain (outside the CDR3, taken from reference TRBV30 and TRBJ2-7): SQTIHQWPATLVQPVGSPLSLECTVEGTSNPNLYWYRQAAGRGLQLLFYSVGIGQISSEVPQNLSASRPQDRQFILSSKKLLLSDSGFYLCAWSTHTYEQYFGPGTRLTVT.